One and the same sample provided the 30 T cell receptor beta chains below, sequenced in a study of blood T cell repertoires in COVID-19. TCRdb's table, derived via immunoSEQ multiplex PCR, lists solely in-frame clones and lacks some. The table lists 200,000 to 300,000 clones, over 70% of them singletons, with roughly 1.6% in the top ten. The sample taken for sequencing was peripheral blood. Receptors were obtained from a woman aged 40-49 years who had recovered from COVID-19.

Note on this clone: At one boundary the junction diverges from the germline segment, which might be a read error. The chain links TRBV14 to TRBJ2-7; possibly TRBD1 for D (6 bases). Germline V gives CDR1 SGHDN, CDR2 FVKESK. The CDR3 is 15 amino acids. The CDR3 loop is CASSEEPGHRSEQYF. In DNA, the CDR3 is TGTGCCAGCAGCGAAGAACCGGGACACCGCTCCGAGCAGTACTTC.

The rearrangement links TRBV5-1 to TRBJ2-2; D gene uncertain. Germline V gene lookup returns CDR1 SGHRS and CDR2 YFSETQ. V was pared by 0 bases and J by 2 bases, with 14 bases between. The CDR3 spans 17 residues. The CDR3 protein is CASSLVSPYQNTGELFF. CDR3 in DNA: TGCGCCAGCAGCTTGGTGTCCCCCTACCAAAACACCGGGGAGCTGTTTTTT. The whole variable domain, filled in from reference TRBV5-1 and TRBJ2-2, reads KAGVTQTPRYLIKTRGQQVTLSCSPISGHRSVSWYQQTPGQGLQFLFEYFSETQRNKGNFPGRFSGRQFSNSRSEMNVSTLELGDSALYLCASSLVSPYQNTGELFFGEGSRLTVL.

The table lists this clone with a few counts. CDR3 residues: CASSLFTSARETQYF. In DNA, the CDR3 is TGTGCCAGCAGCTTATTCACTAGCGCCCGGGAGACCCAGTACTTC. The J gene is TRBJ2-5, the V gene TRBV7-6; the match to TRBD2 covers 7 bases. Germline loops: CDR1 SGHVS, CDR2 FNYEAQ. CDR3 length equals 15 residues. V was pared by 2 bases and J by 5 bases, with 8 bases of the junction left unmatched.

V and J are TRBV7-9 and TRBJ1-1; D not certain. Germline CDR1 and CDR2: SEHNR and FQNEAQ (reference sequence). This CDR3 spans 14 amino acids. V lost 4 bases, J lost 14 bases, and 23 bases lay in between. As DNA, the CDR3 is TGTGCCAGCAGCTCTTCAACGTCCGGTGGGAGAGGCTTCTTT. Amino acids: CASSSSTSGGRGFF.

The rearrangement joins TRBV30 to TRBJ1-4; 8 nucleotides match TRBD1. CDR1 and CDR2 (germline): GTSNPN, SVGIG (reference sequence). Germline trimming cut 0 bases from V and 8 bases from J; bases unmatched to any gene: 2. The CDR3 sequence is 13 residues long. The CDR3 region has the DNA TGTGCCTGGAGTGTGACAGGGGTCGAAAAACTGTTTTTT. This codes for CAWSVTGVEKLFF. Supplemented by reference TRBV30 and TRBJ1-4, the full variable domain reads SQTIHQWPATLVQPVGSPLSLECTVEGTSNPNLYWYRQAAGRGLQLLFYSVGIGQISSEVPQNLSASRPQDRQFILSSKKLLLSDSGFYLCAWSVTGVEKLFFGSGTQLSVL.

The rearrangement links TRBV3-1 (or the pseudogene TRBV3-2) to TRBJ2-4; TRBD1 is a possible D gene (6 bases). Germline V gives CDR1 LGHDT, CDR2 YNNKEL (reference sequence). The CDR3 covers 15 residues. V shed 4 bases and J shed 3 bases, with 13 bases lying between them. The CDR3 sequence: CASSPSGAVKNIQYF. CDR3 nucleotides: TGTGCCAGCAGCCCCTCAGGGGCGGTCAAAAACATTCAGTACTTC.

This chain links TRBV7-2 with TRBJ2-1, with 8 bases matching TRBD2. In germline, CDR1 is SGHTA, CDR2 FQGNSA. The CDR3 extends over 16 amino acids. Germline trimming cut 5 bases from V and 9 bases from J; bases unmatched to any gene: 15. The DNA of the CDR3 is TGTGCCAGCAGCCCTCAGCGGGGGTTGGTGATGGGTGAGCAGTTCTTC. Amino acid sequence: CASSPQRGLVMGEQFF. The full variable domain, completed using reference TRBV7-2 and TRBJ2-1, is GAGVSQSPSNKVTEKGKDVELRCDPISGHTALYWYRQSLGQGLEFLIYFQGNSAPDKSGLPSDRFSAERTGGSVSTLTIQRTQQEDSAVYLCASSPQRGLVMGEQFFGPGTRLTVL.

The V call is TRBV5-4, the J call TRBJ2-2; 9 bases line up with TRBD2. The CDR3 totals 18 residues. After removal of 0 bases from V and 4 bases from J, the junction contained 10 bases not matched to a gene. Germline CDR1 reads SGHNT; CDR2 reads YYREEE (reference sequence). The CDR3 region has the DNA TGTGCCAGCAGCTTGGCCAGGGGTAGCGGGGGCCTCACCGGGGAGCTGTTTTTT. It is translated as CASSLARGSGGLTGELFF. Filled out from reference TRBV5-4 and TRBJ2-2, the complete variable domain reads ETGVTQSPTHLIKTRGQQVTLRCSSQSGHNTVSWYQQALGQGPQFIFQYYREEENGRGNFPPRFSGLQFPNYSSELNVNALELDDSALYLCASSLARGSGGLTGELFFGEGSRLTVL.

The genes are TRBV4-1 and TRBJ2-4; 7 bases line up with TRBD1. The CDR3 covers 13 residues. Germline CDR1 is MGHRA and CDR2 is YSYEKL. J lost 9 bases, V lost 3 bases, and 5 bases had no gene match. Written as DNA, the CDR3 is TGCGCCAGCAGCCAGGGGCAGGGGGTCATTCAGTACTTC. It encodes CASSQGQGVIQYF.

The genes are TRBV4-1 and TRBJ2-5, with 9 bases matching TRBD2. The CDR3 runs 20 residues. J lost 2 bases, V lost 4 bases, and 20 bases had no gene match. CDR1 is MGHRA, CDR2 YSYEKL, per germline. The CDR3 reads CASSLGGSGGRGRLQETQYF. The CDR3 region has the DNA TGCGCCAGCAGCCTCGGTGGTAGCGGGGGCCGGGGGCGGCTACAAGAGACCCAGTACTTC.

CDR3 bases: TGTGCCAGCAGCCAAGAGCGGGGAAGCCCTCAGTACTTC. This gives the protein CASSQERGSPQYF. The chain has TRBV3-1 (or the pseudogene TRBV3-2) and TRBJ2-7, with D perhaps matching TRBD2 (6 bases). Germline V lookup: CDR1 LGHDT, CDR2 YNNKEL (reference sequence). V was cut by 0 bases and J by 10 bases, with 13 bases left in between. The CDR3 runs 13 residues.

In this sample, this clone turned up once. The chain combines TRBV7-9 with TRBJ2-4, with 7 positions matching TRBD1. From germline, CDR1 is SEHNR and CDR2 FQNEAQ (reference sequence). There are 15 residues in the CDR3. The trim removed 2 bases at V and 8 bases at J, leaving 9 bases unmatched. Here the CDR3 reads CASSLKSTGKDIQYF. In DNA form, the CDR3 reads TGTGCCAGCAGCTTAAAATCGACAGGGAAGGACATTCAGTACTTC.

The CDR3 reads CASSSGYTGELFF. CDR3 nucleotide sequence: TGTGCCAGCTCGAGCGGCTACACCGGGGAGCTGTTTTTT. The rearrangement joins TRBV18 to TRBJ2-2, with a tentative D call TRBD2 (5 bases). V gave up 6 bases and J gave up 3 bases, with 8 bases separating them. Germline V gene data show CDR1 as KGHSH and CDR2 as LQKENI. This CDR3 has 13 amino acids.

The chain combines TRBV10-2 with TRBJ1-1; 9 bases are a match to TRBD1. This CDR3 is 15 amino acids long. The V gene end was trimmed by 3 bases and the J gene end by 5 bases; junction bases not matched to a gene: 7. Germline-derived CDR1 and CDR2 are WSHSY and SAAADI. The CDR3 DNA sequence: TGCGCCAGCAGTGACGCGGACAGGGGCGGAACTGAAGCTTTCTTT. Protein sequence: CASSDADRGGTEAFF.

V is TRBV7-9 and J is TRBJ2-5; 8 bases are shared with TRBD1. Germline CDR1 and CDR2: SEHNR and FQNEAQ (reference sequence). This CDR3 comprises 15 residues. V was clipped by 0 bases and J by 7 bases; unmatched bases: 7. The CDR3 bases are TGTGCCAGCAGCTTAGCCAGGGGGCAGGAGGGGACCCAGTACTTC. Translation gives CASSLARGQEGTQYF.

This clone was detected once. V is TRBV14 and J is TRBJ2-5; 10 bases match TRBD1. The CDR3 has 14 residues. Germline V gives CDR1 SGHDN, CDR2 FVKESK. V trimming: 8 bases; J trimming: 3 bases; junction bases outside the gene matches: 6. The CDR3 DNA sequence: TGTGCCAGCCCACGGGACAGGGGAGAAGAGACCCAGTACTTC. Its protein product is CASPRDRGEETQYF. The entire variable domain, with the rest obtained from reference TRBV14 and TRBJ2-5, is as follows: EAGVTQFPSHSVIEKGQTVTLRCDPISGHDNLYWYRRVMGKEIKFLLHFVKESKQDESGMPNNRFLAERTGGTYSTLKVQPAELEDSGVYFCASPRDRGEETQYFGPGTRLLVL.

V gene TRBV5-1 combines with J gene TRBJ2-1, with TRBD1 identical over 7 bases. Germline V gene sequence: CDR1 SGHRS, CDR2 YFSETQ. The CDR3 loop spans 15 amino acids. With V trimmed by 3 bases and J by 8 bases, 11 bases remained unmatched. CDR3 loop: CASSSQGQVGYEQFF. As DNA, the CDR3 is TGCGCCAGCAGCTCACAAGGACAGGTTGGGTATGAGCAGTTCTTC. The full variable domain, with the rest looked up from reference TRBV5-1 and TRBJ2-1, is KAGVTQTPRYLIKTRGQQVTLSCSPISGHRSVSWYQQTPGQGLQFLFEYFSETQRNKGNFPGRFSGRQFSNSRSEMNVSTLELGDSALYLCASSSQGQVGYEQFFGPGTRLTVL.

J is TRBJ1-2 and V is TRBV7-9; 7 bases are a match to TRBD1. V gave up 5 bases and J gave up 0 bases; unmatched junction bases: 3. The CDR3 totals 14 residues. The germline CDR1 and CDR2 sequences are SEHNR and FQNEAQ (reference sequence). CDR3 coding DNA: TGTGCCAGCAGCCCCGGGACAGCTAACTATGGCTACACCTTC. This encodes CASSPGTANYGYTF.

The chain has TRBV4-1 and TRBJ1-1; D uncertain. There are 17 residues in the CDR3. The germline V and J ends were trimmed by 1 base and 1 base, with 16 bases remaining between them. Germline V lookup: CDR1 MGHRA, CDR2 YSYEKL. The CDR3 bases are TGCGCCAGCAGCCAAGTTTTCCAGGAATCAGCGAACACTGAAGCTTTCTTT. It yields the protein CASSQVFQESANTEAFF.

The chain recombines TRBV7-9 with TRBJ1-4; 8 bases are shared with TRBD1. J gave up 5 bases and V 4 bases, and 3 bases lay outside the gene matches. The CDR3 runs to 14 residues. From germline, CDR1 is SEHNR and CDR2 FQNEAQ (reference sequence). The CDR3 coding sequence is TGTGCCAGCAGCTCCAGGGGGCCAAATGAAAAACTGTTTTTT. The encoded protein is CASSSRGPNEKLFF.

The V and J genes are TRBV4-1 and TRBJ1-2; weak D call: TRBD1 (6 bases). Germline V gene sequence: CDR1 MGHRA, CDR2 YSYEKL. The V gene lost 0 bases and the J gene lost 1 base, with 12 bases spanning the gap. This CDR3 region has 16 residues. The CDR3 region is CASSQDRGEINYGYTF. The CDR3 DNA follows: TGCGCCAGCAGCCAAGACAGGGGCGAGATTAACTATGGCTACACCTTC.

The V and J genes are TRBV19 and TRBJ2-3; a weak D match, TRBD1 (6 bases). The CDR3 covers 15 residues. The germline gives CDR1 LNHDA, CDR2 SQIVND (reference sequence). The V and J ends lost 3 bases and 1 base respectively, with 11 bases between them. CDR3 bases: TGTGCCAGTAGTATCACAGGGTATGGCACAGATACGCAGTATTTT. It codes for CASSITGYGTDTQYF.

V usage is TRBV4-1 and J usage is TRBJ2-1; a possible D gene is TRBD2 (6 bases). This CDR3 is 15 amino acids long. CDR1 and CDR2 (germline): MGHRA, YSYEKL. The V gene lost 4 bases and the J gene lost 3 bases, with 13 bases spanning the gap. CDR3 coding DNA: TGCGCCAGCAGCCCCGACCCGGGAGTCTACAATGAGCAGTTCTTC. Amino acid sequence: CASSPDPGVYNEQFF.

The rearrangement uses TRBV30 and TRBJ2-7; D is perhaps TRBD1 (6 bases). Per the germline V gene, CDR1 is GTSNPN and CDR2 is SVGIG (reference sequence). The CDR3 consists of 13 residues. V lost 0 bases and J lost 4, with 10 bases in between. The CDR3 DNA follows: TGTGCCTGGAGTGTAGGACAGTTTTACGAGCAGTACTTC. Translated, it gives CAWSVGQFYEQYF.

The chain is built from TRBV9 and TRBJ2-1; D possibly corresponds to TRBD1 (6 bases). V was clipped by 2 bases and J by 6 bases, with 9 bases between them. This CDR3 is 13 amino acids long. Germline-derived CDR1 and CDR2 are SGDLS and YYNGEE. The CDR3 protein is CASSVTGTNEQFF. CDR3 sequence (DNA): TGTGCCAGCAGCGTGACAGGAACCAATGAGCAGTTCTTC.

The V and J genes are TRBV7-9 and TRBJ2-5; 8 bases are a match to TRBD2. The CDR3 totals 13 residues. Germline CDR1 and CDR2: SEHNR and FQNEAQ (reference sequence). V gave up 5 bases and J gave up 5 bases; unmatched junction bases: 4. The CDR3 DNA follows: TGTGCCAGCAGCCGCGGGGGGTCTGAGACCCAGTACTTC. Amino acid sequence: CASSRGGSETQYF.

This chain joins TRBV7-8 and TRBJ1-2; D is undetermined. The CDR3 spans 14 residues. Germline CDR1 reads SGHVS; CDR2 reads FQNEAQ. Trimming left V 5 bases short and J 4 bases short, with 14 bases between. This CDR3 is CASSPLAVFYGYTF. The CDR3, as DNA: TGTGCCAGCAGCCCTCTAGCAGTCTTCTATGGCTACACCTTC.

The chain joins TRBV7-2 to TRBJ2-5; the D gene is possibly TRBD2 (5 bases). The V end was cut by 5 bases, the J end by 0 bases, with 7 bases between. The CDR3 totals 13 residues. Looked up from germline, CDR1 is SGHTA and CDR2 is FQGNSA. The DNA of the CDR3 is TGTGCCAGCAGCAGGGAGTACCAAGAGACCCAGTACTTC. This gives the protein CASSREYQETQYF.

The chain couples TRBV19 to TRBJ2-5, with 9 bases that match TRBD1. CDR3 length equals 15 residues. Germline V CDR1 and CDR2: LNHDA, SQIVND (reference sequence). The ends lost 4 bases at V and 4 bases at J; junction bases unmatched: 7. DNA of the CDR3: TGTGCCAGTAGTACGGACAGGGGATTCCCAGAGACCCAGTACTTC. Translation gives CASSTDRGFPETQYF.

The chain joins TRBV6-4 to TRBJ1-2, with TRBD1 as a possible D gene (5 bases). V was pared by 4 bases and J by 4 bases, with 16 bases between. Germline values: CDR1 MRHNA, CDR2 SNTAGT. The CDR3 runs to 15 residues. Written as DNA, the CDR3 is TGTGCCAGCAGTGCGGGGGGAGACGGGACCTATGGCTACACCTTC. Its translation is CASSAGGDGTYGYTF.